This entry describes one TCR beta chain. The antigen is unknown. These data originate in a study of shared clonotypes between healthy human individuals. Study information: Those who served as donors were a couple of women and a few men between the ages of 18 and 49. CD4 naive and memory got three plates each, CD8 naive two, CD8 memory one.

The CDR3 is made up of 15 amino acids. V trimming: 6 bases; J trimming: 8 bases; junction bases outside the gene matches: 11. CDR1 is MDHEN, CDR2 SYDVKM, per germline. The repertoire was sequenced with immunoSEQ multiplex PCR; TCRdb's copy has only in-frame clones and lacks some. Here the sample spans about 2 million clones, roughly 96% being singletons. Study conclusions and caveats: Depth of sequencing was expected to influence donor clonotype sharing.

The gene calls are TRBV28 and TRBJ1-2; 11 bases line up with TRBD1. The source material was naive CD4+ T cells sorted from blood. As to subset: CD45RA+ positively selected. This sequence was found in a man between 18 and 35 years old in good health. The CDR3 nucleotides are TGTGCCAGCAGCCTCCTGGGGACAGGGGGAGGAGGCTACACCTTC. It translates to CASSLLGTGGGGYTF.